These 9 T cell receptor beta chains share one sample of origin, sequenced in a study of OX40 agonist ivuxolimab in advanced cancers. The table came from immunoSEQ multiplex PCR; TCRdb's copy has only in-frame clones and leaves some out. The sample consists of roughly 75,000 clones, over 85% of them appearing once. Sequenced here: CD4+ or CD8+ T cells sorted from blood, sampled in a trial of the OX40 agonist ivuxolimab. All receptors derive from an adult with an advanced solid tumor such as melanoma, head and neck, liver or kidney cancer.

The V and J genes are TRBV7-8 and TRBJ1-1; no reliable D call. Germline assignment: CDR1 SGHVS and CDR2 FQNEAQ. The CDR3 runs to 15 residues. Trimming left V 3 bases short and J 1 base short, with 12 bases between. The CDR3 region has the DNA TGTGCCAGCAGCTTGAGGACCGCCTCGAACACTGAAGCTTTCTTT. Its translation: CASSLRTASNTEAFF.

The chain links TRBV5-1 to TRBJ1-5, with D maybe TRBD1 (6 bases). CDR3 length: 15 amino acids. From germline, CDR1 is SGHRS and CDR2 YFSETQ. The V gene lost 0 bases and the J gene lost 5 bases, with 12 bases spanning the gap. CDR3 sequence reads: CASSLGSRGDQPQHF. CDR3 DNA: TGCGCCAGCAGCTTGGGGTCCAGGGGAGATCAGCCCCAGCATTTT.

The CDR3 spells CASSIGQGIYNEQFF. CDR3 nucleotides: TGTGCCAGTAGTATTGGACAGGGGATATACAATGAGCAGTTCTTC. The rearrangement links TRBV19 to TRBJ2-1; 9 positions agree with TRBD1. V was clipped by 3 bases and J by 4 bases; unmatched bases: 4. CDR3 length equals 15 residues. Germline V lookup: CDR1 LNHDA, CDR2 SQIVND (reference sequence).

As concerns this clone: An end of the junction differs from the germline gene, which may be a read error. The identical CDR3 is also encoded by other nucleotide sequences in the sample. In DNA, the CDR3 is TGTGCCAGTAGCTCACCCAGAAACAGGGATGAAGCTTTCTTT. It is translated as CASSSPRNRDEAFF. V and J are TRBV7-8 and TRBJ1-1, with a tentative D call TRBD1 (6 bases). This CDR3 comprises 14 residues. Germline V gene data show CDR1 as SGHVS and CDR2 as FQNEAQ.

The count of this clone is one. This chain connects TRBV11-2 to TRBJ2-1; tentative D call: TRBD1 (5 bases). V lost 0 bases and J lost 2, with 5 bases in between. Germline CDR1 and CDR2: SGHAT and FQNNGV. This CDR3 is 14 amino acids long. The CDR3: CASSLETAYNEQFF. The CDR3 DNA sequence: TGTGCCAGCAGCTTAGAGACAGCCTACAATGAGCAGTTCTTC.

As DNA, the CDR3 is TGCGCCAGCAGCGCCACCGGGGTGGGTGGAAACACCATATATTTT. Translation: CASSATGVGGNTIYF. The rearrangement uses TRBV4-1 and TRBJ1-3; D is unclear. The CDR3 runs to 15 residues. Germline lookup yields CDR1 MGHRA and CDR2 YSYEKL. With 5 bases removed from V and 3 bases from J, the gap between germline ends came to 14 bases.

The J gene is TRBJ2-7, the V gene TRBV19; weak D call: TRBD2 (6 bases). The V gene's germline CDR1 is LNHDA and CDR2 SQIVND (reference sequence). CDR3 length: 15 amino acids. V lost 3 bases, J lost 2 bases, and 14 bases lay in between. CDR3 coding DNA: TGTGCCAGTAGTATTCGGTGGGGGGAGACCTACGAGCAGTACTTC. Translated: CASSIRWGETYEQYF.

This clone was detected once. The rearrangement joins TRBV4-1 to TRBJ2-7, with 13 bases identical to TRBD2. The V segment lost 6 bases and the J segment 7 bases; nucleotides outside the gene matches: 6. The germline CDR1 and CDR2 sequences are MGHRA and YSYEKL. The CDR3 is made up of 14 amino acids. The DNA for the CDR3 is TGCGCCAGCAGTCTAGGACTAGCGGGAGATGAGCAGTACTTC. It translates to CASSLGLAGDEQYF.

The chain couples TRBV11-2 to TRBJ1-3; D perhaps matches TRBD1 (6 bases). From germline, CDR1 is SGHAT and CDR2 FQNNGV. The ends were cut back, 5 bases at V and 0 bases at J, with 11 bases in the middle. The length of the CDR3 is 15 residues. DNA for the CDR3: TGTGCCAGCAGCCGAACAGGGAGCTCTGGAAACACCATATATTTT. This gives the protein CASSRTGSSGNTIYF. The whole variable domain, filled in from reference TRBV11-2 and TRBJ1-3, reads EAGVAQSPRYKIIEKRQSVAFWCNPISGHATLYWYQQILGQGPKLLIQFQNNGVVDDSQLPKDRFSAERLKGVDSTLKIQPAKLEDSAVYLCASSRTGSSGNTIYFGEGSWLTVV.